Following are 18 T cell receptor beta chains from one sample sequenced in a study of T cells in Graves' hyperthyroidism and ophthalmopathy. The CDR3 regions of TCR beta were amplified from RNA transcripts. The HTBI primer set was used in a first-round RT-PCR of the TCR CDR3. Using its own MiXCR run on the multiplex PCR reads, TCRdb lists one record per CDR3 protein. The top ten hold roughly 16% of the sample, which has about 690,000 distinct CDR3 sequences, roughly 17% seen once. The sample was blood. These receptors were collected from a man aged 45-65 years with Graves' hyperthyroidism.

This clonotype appeared many times. V usage is TRBV2 and J usage is TRBJ2-7; a possible D gene is TRBD1 (6 bases). The CDR3 runs 13 residues. Trimming pared 9 bases from V and 0 bases from J, leaving 12 bases between. Germline V CDR1 and CDR2: SNHLY, FYNNEI. CDR3 nucleotide sequence: TGTGCCAGTGAGGAGGACAGCTCCTACGAGCAGTACTTC. Translating it yields CASEEDSSYEQYF. The whole variable domain, remainder taken from reference TRBV2 and TRBJ2-7, is EPEVTQTPSHQVTQMGQEVILRCVPISNHLYFYWYRQILGQKVEFLVSFYNNEISEKSEIFDDQFSVERPDGSNFTLKIRSTKLEDSAMYFCASEEDSSYEQYFGPGTRLTVT.

The chain carries TRBV2 and TRBJ2-7; TRBD2 matches at 11 bases. The ends lost 6 bases at V and 2 bases at J; junction bases unmatched: 6. Germline-derived CDR1 and CDR2 are SNHLY and FYNNEI. This CDR3 region has 15 residues. The CDR3 spells CASRGGLAETYEQYF. The CDR3 DNA reads TGTGCCAGCAGAGGGGGACTAGCGGAAACCTACGAGCAGTACTTC.

This clonotype came up many times. This chain connects TRBV12-3 or TRBV12-4 to TRBJ1-4, with no clear D. This CDR3 comprises 14 residues. V gave up 8 bases and J gave up 5 bases, with 15 bases separating them. The CDR3 region has the DNA TGTGCCAGCGGCCCCGAGGGCCCCAATGAAAAACTGTTTTTT. Translation: CASGPEGPNEKLFF.

This sequence joins TRBV29-1 and TRBJ1-5, with D uncertain. V was shortened by 0 bases and J by 1 base, with 4 bases between the two germline ends. Germline-derived CDR1 and CDR2 are SQVTM and ANQGSEA. This CDR3 has 13 residues. Written as DNA, the CDR3 is TGCAGCGTTGAAGAGAACAGCAATCAGCCCCAGCATTTT. It codes for CSVEENSNQPQHF.

This clonotype showed up just a few times. This sequence joins TRBV6-6 and TRBJ2-1; D is possibly TRBD1 or TRBD2 (5 bases each). Trimming removed 2 bases at V and 7 bases at J, with 12 bases between. Germline CDR1 reads MNHNY; CDR2 reads SVGAGI (reference sequence). CDR3 length: 14 residues. The CDR3 protein is CASSYPGPGNEQFF. The CDR3 DNA reads TGTGCCAGCAGTTACCCGGGACCTGGGAATGAGCAGTTCTTC.

This clonotype was seen ten or more times. The chain carries TRBV27 and TRBJ2-7; D unclear. The CDR3 has 13 amino acids. Germline V gene lookup returns CDR1 MNHEY and CDR2 SMNVEV (reference sequence). Between the trimmed V and J ends, which lost 0 bases and 1 base, there was a span of 4 bases. The CDR3 here is CASSLSKSYEQYF. The CDR3 coding sequence is TGTGCCAGCAGTTTATCGAAGTCCTACGAGCAGTACTTC.

The V gene is TRBV27, the J gene TRBJ2-5; weak D call: TRBD1 (6 bases). Trimming stripped 5 bases from V and 0 bases from J, with 13 bases between. The CDR3 runs 15 residues. CDR1 MNHEY and CDR2 SMNVEV come from the germline V gene (reference sequence). DNA for the CDR3: TGTGCCAGCAGTCCACGACAGGTACACCAAGAGACCCAGTACTTC. As protein: CASSPRQVHQETQYF.

The sample holds one count of this clonotype. This chain uses TRBV24-1 with TRBJ2-1; a possible D gene is TRBD2 (5 bases). Germline V gene lookup returns CDR1 KGHDR and CDR2 SFDVKD. V was clipped by 2 bases and J by 1 base, with 11 bases between them. The CDR3 consists of 16 residues. CDR3 amino acids: CATSDSDYPSYNEQFF. The CDR3 DNA reads as TGTGCCACCAGTGATTCAGACTATCCTTCCTACAATGAGCAGTTCTTC.

This clonotype was seen only a few times. CDR3 sequence: CASDTPGLGHTDTQYF. The CDR3, as DNA: TGTGCCAGTGATACACCGGGACTAGGGCACACAGATACGCAGTATTTT. The V and J genes are TRBV28 and TRBJ2-3, with 8 nucleotides matching TRBD2. This CDR3 has 16 amino acids. V was pared by 9 bases and J by 2 bases, with 13 bases of the junction left unmatched. Germline V gene sequence: CDR1 MDHEN, CDR2 SYDVKM.

This rearrangement joins TRBV10-3 to TRBJ1-2, with D tentatively TRBD1 (6 bases). Germline V gene lookup returns CDR1 ENHRY and CDR2 SYGVKD. V was trimmed by 9 bases and J by 8 bases, leaving 19 bases between them. The CDR3 runs 13 residues. CDR3 DNA: TGTGCCATTAGCTCACAGGGTATCTACGGCTACACCTTC. Amino acid sequence: CAISSQGIYGYTF.

This chain uses TRBV7-9 with TRBJ1-2, with D unresolved. V gave up 5 bases and J gave up 0 bases, with 16 bases separating them. This CDR3 has 16 residues. Germline V lookup: CDR1 SEHNR, CDR2 FQNEAQ (reference sequence). CDR3 DNA sequence: TGTGCCAGCAGCGGCCAGGCGGGCGCGTCTAACTATGGCTACACCTTC. It codes for CASSGQAGASNYGYTF. Complete variable domain (other parts from reference TRBV7-9 and TRBJ1-2): DTGVSQNPRHKITKRGQNVTFRCDPISEHNRLYWYRQTLGQGPEFLTYFQNEAQLEKSRLLSDRFSAERPKGSFSTLEIQRTEQGDSAMYLCASSGQAGASNYGYTFGSGTRLTVV.

The chain recombines TRBV2 with TRBJ2-1; D possibly uses TRBD1 or TRBD2 (5 bases each). The CDR3 loop spans 14 amino acids. V gave up 6 bases and J gave up 3 bases, with 12 bases separating them. The germline CDR1 and CDR2 sequences are SNHLY and FYNNEI. The CDR3 DNA is TGTGCCAGCAGGGACACGGACTTCTACAATGAGCAGTTCTTC. It codes for CASRDTDFYNEQFF.

There are many counts of this clonotype. The CDR3 loop reads CASSYSGAAGVGSRTDTQYF. The CDR3 nucleotides read TGTGCCAGCAGTTACTCGGGGGCAGCGGGAGTGGGTTCAAGGACAGATACGCAGTATTTT. J is TRBJ2-3 and V is TRBV6-2 or TRBV6-3, with TRBD2 matching over 8 bases. V dropped 0 bases and J dropped 3; count of bases not matched to a gene: 17. The CDR3 is 20 amino acids. Germline CDR1 reads MNHEY; CDR2 reads SVGEGT.

A few counts support this clonotype. This chain uses TRBV7-8 with TRBJ1-2; 8 bases map to TRBD1. The CDR3 has 15 amino acids. Germline loops: CDR1 SGHVS, CDR2 FQNEAQ. J lost 5 bases, V lost 1 base, and 6 bases had no gene match. DNA for the CDR3: TGTGCCAGCAGCTTAGTCCCAGGGGGCTGGTATGGCTACACCTTC. It translates to CASSLVPGGWYGYTF.

This clonotype was found many times. This rearrangement joins TRBV7-2 to TRBJ2-3; 8 positions agree with TRBD2. Germline CDR1 SGHTA, CDR2 FQGNSA. This CDR3 is built from 16 residues. After removal of 1 base from V and 6 bases from J, the junction contained 9 bases not matched to a gene. The CDR3, as DNA: TGTGCCAGCAGCTTAGGGGGAGCGGGAGTAGGGGATACGCAGTATTTT. As protein: CASSLGGAGVGDTQYF.

This clonotype occurred many times. The genes are TRBV2 and TRBJ2-1, with 7 bases matching TRBD1. Unmatched junction bases numbered 10, after V lost 8 bases and J lost 6 bases. Germline CDR1 is SNHLY and CDR2 is FYNNEI. CDR3 length: 14 residues. The CDR3: CASGPGQSLNEQFF. The CDR3 coding sequence is TGTGCCAGCGGTCCGGGACAGTCACTCAATGAGCAGTTCTTC.

This clonotype was picked up many times. V gene TRBV2 combines with J gene TRBJ1-4; the D gene is possibly TRBD1 (5 bases). The V gene's germline CDR1 is SNHLY and CDR2 FYNNEI. The CDR3 is 17 residues long. Trimming shortened V by 3 bases and J by 0 bases, and 14 bases separated the two germline ends. CDR3 protein: CASSDLTWDATNEKLFF. CDR3 sequence (DNA): TGTGCCAGCAGTGATTTGACGTGGGACGCAACTAATGAAAAACTGTTTTTT.

This clonotype was seen ten or more times. The genes are TRBV20-1 and TRBJ2-5; the D call may be TRBD1 or TRBD2 (6 bases each). The V and J ends lost 0 bases and 5 bases respectively, with 19 bases between them. Germline V gene sequence: CDR1 DFQATT, CDR2 SNEGSKA (reference sequence). The CDR3 length is 16 residues. The CDR3 sequence is CSARDGGARGMETQYF. In DNA, the CDR3 is TGCAGTGCTAGAGATGGCGGGGCGAGGGGGATGGAGACCCAGTACTTC.